This T cell receptor (beta chain) is drawn from a study of CD8 T cells in ankylosing spondylitis. The study's findings and limits: Seemingly characteristic of ankylosing spondylitis blood was a TCR beta motif consisting of several highly homologous variants. A CD8+ phenotype characterized the disease-linked clones, which were relatively rare in peripheral blood.

Library preparation for TCR beta used quantitative 5'-RACE with molecular barcodes. TCRdb redid the calling of the 5' RACE reads with MiXCR, one entry per CDR3 protein. The sample includes 80,000 to 100,000 distinct CDR3 sequences, roughly 9.6% of them seen just once. This clonotype showed up many times. Its antigen is undetermined. V lost 2 bases, J lost 8 bases, and 4 bases stayed unmatched. The CDR3 extends over 14 amino acids. CDR1 SGHTA and CDR2 FQGTGA come from the germline V gene. The J gene is TRBJ2-1, the V gene TRBV7-3; 9 bases align to TRBD2. The sequence came from a male donor with ankylosing spondylitis or in good health (not recorded which). Sequenced sample: blood, either unsorted or a sorted T cell fraction (not recorded which). Written as DNA, the CDR3 is TGTGCCAGCAGCTTACTAGCGGGGAGCGATGAGCAGTTCTTC. Translating it yields CASSLLAGSDEQFF.